Here is one T cell receptor beta chain with its context. This clone was counted once. The specificity of this receptor is unknown. No qualities accompany the bases; no much larger clone lies one base away. Reading the germline V gene gives CDR1 LGHNA and CDR2 YSLEER. The CDR3, cysteine through phenylalanine, is 16 amino acids long. Only the CDR3 region is kept as DNA, spanning 48 bases read in frame from base 1. Trimming leaves V shorter by 3 bases and J shorter by 5 bases, with the junction holding 7 bases beyond the gene matches. Patients with autoimmune disease history or receiving systemic immunosuppression were excluded from the trial. Peripheral blood for TCR sequencing was collected from all dose cohorts at baseline, on cycle 4 day 1, and on cycle 7 day 1. The samples were drawn from a first-in-human, open-label, multicenter phase I dose-escalation trial of ivuxolimab. Adults with locally advanced or metastatic melanoma, renal cell, hepatocellular, or head and neck squamous cell carcinoma were enrolled in the trial. Before TCR sequencing, CD4+ and CD8+ T cells were separately sorted from peripheral blood.

These data belong to a study of OX40 agonist ivuxolimab in advanced cancers. The study in broad terms: Ivuxolimab, which targeted the costimulatory receptor OX40 (CD134), was an agonistic, fully human IgG2 monoclonal antibody. Intravenous ivuxolimab was administered to patients every 2 weeks at six dose levels: 0.01, 0.1, 0.3, 1.5, 3 and 10 mg/kg. Among the roughly 54 dose-escalation patients, approximately 20 had hepatocellular carcinoma, roughly 15 melanoma, 9 renal cell carcinoma and 9 head and neck cancer. A male proportion of under 85% and a mean age of roughly 58 years, ranging from roughly 23 to 85, were recorded for the dose-escalation cohort. Prior anti-PD-1, anti-PD-L1 or anti-CTLA-4 therapy was permitted, and checkpoint inhibitors had been received by approximately 39% of dose-escalation patients. Partial responses were achieved by three dose-escalation patients, of whom one had hepatocellular carcinoma and two had cutaneous melanoma. Peripheral TCRbeta sequencing aimed to test whether ivuxolimab altered TCR sequence diversity and caused clonal T-cell expansion. The monotherapy dose-escalation portion (N ≈ 52 patients) of the phase I ivuxolimab trial is reported in the paper.

Genomic DNA was isolated from the sorted cells so that the TCRbeta CDR3 region could be sequenced. The immunoSEQ Assay was used for sequencing of TCRbeta CDR3 regions. As stored in TCRdb, this immuneACCESS dataset retains in-frame rearrangements with V and J assigned. A fraction of the clones does not appear; measured against another copy, unresolved V genes explain less than half of the discrepancy, and the remainder lacks a known reason. The sample table contains about 83,000 clones; only one count was recorded for about 90% of them. The ten most abundant clones make up 8.4% of the sample. Summary of the overall study and its limitations: Clonal expansion of both CD4+ and CD8+ blood T cells was observed from baseline to week 6 at doses 0.1 to 3.0 mg/kg. In the 0.1-3.0 mg/kg groups, partial responders were among the patients with the lowest normalized peripheral clonal expansion, particularly in CD8+ T cells. On average, CD8+ T cells showed more expanded clones than CD4+ T cells after ivuxolimab. Low levels of normalized T-cell clonal expansion were also seen in some patients who did not respond. The antigen specificity of the clonally expanded peripheral T cells was not determined.

The sequence derives from an adult with an advanced solid tumor such as melanoma, head and neck, liver or kidney cancer. Recombination linked TRBV4-3 to TRBJ1-5; TRBD1 lines up with 10 middle nucleotides. This specimen was CD4+ or CD8+ T cells sorted from blood, taken in a trial of the OX40 agonist ivuxolimab. The DNA sequence reads TGCGCCAGCAGCCAGCGGACAGGGGGGCTCGATCAGCCCCAGCATTTT. It is translated as CASSQRTGGLDQPQHF.